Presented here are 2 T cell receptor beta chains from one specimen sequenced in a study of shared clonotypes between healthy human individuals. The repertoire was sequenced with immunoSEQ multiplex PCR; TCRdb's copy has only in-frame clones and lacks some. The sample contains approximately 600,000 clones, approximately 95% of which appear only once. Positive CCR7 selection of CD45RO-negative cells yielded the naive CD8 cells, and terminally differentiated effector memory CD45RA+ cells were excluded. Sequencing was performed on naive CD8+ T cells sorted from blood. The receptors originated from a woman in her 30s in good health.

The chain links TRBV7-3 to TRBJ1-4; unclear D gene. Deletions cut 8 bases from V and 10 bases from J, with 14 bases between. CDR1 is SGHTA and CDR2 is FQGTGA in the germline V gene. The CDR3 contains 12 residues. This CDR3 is CASGLGPLKLFF. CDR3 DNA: TGTGCCAGCGGTCTGGGCCCCTTAAAACTGTTTTTT.

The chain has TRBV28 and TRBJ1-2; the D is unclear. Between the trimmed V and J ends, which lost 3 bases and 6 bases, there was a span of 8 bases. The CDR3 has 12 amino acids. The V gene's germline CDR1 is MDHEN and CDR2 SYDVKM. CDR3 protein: CASSFGVDGYTF. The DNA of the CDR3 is TGTGCCAGCAGTTTCGGGGTTGATGGCTACACCTTC.